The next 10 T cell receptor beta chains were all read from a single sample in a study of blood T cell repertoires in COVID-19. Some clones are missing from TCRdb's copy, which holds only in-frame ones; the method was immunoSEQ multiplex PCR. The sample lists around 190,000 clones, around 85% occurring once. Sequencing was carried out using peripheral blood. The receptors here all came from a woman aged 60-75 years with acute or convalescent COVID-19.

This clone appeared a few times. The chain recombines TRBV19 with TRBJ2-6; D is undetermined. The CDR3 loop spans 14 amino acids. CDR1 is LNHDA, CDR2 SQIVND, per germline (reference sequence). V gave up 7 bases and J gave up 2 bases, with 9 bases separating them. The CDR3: CASKETAGANVLTF. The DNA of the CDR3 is TGTGCCAGTAAGGAGACGGCTGGGGCCAACGTCCTGACTTTC.

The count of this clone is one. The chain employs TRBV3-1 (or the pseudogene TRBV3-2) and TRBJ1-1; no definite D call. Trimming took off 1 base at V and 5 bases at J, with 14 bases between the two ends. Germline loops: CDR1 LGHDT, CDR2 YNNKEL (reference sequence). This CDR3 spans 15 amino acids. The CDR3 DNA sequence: TGTGCCAGCAGCCAAGGGCTCGGGGTAGGGACTGAAGCTTTCTTT. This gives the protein CASSQGLGVGTEAFF.

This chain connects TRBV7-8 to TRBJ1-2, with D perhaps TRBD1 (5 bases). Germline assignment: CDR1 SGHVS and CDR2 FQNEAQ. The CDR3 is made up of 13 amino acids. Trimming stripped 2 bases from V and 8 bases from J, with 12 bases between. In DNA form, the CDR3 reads TGTGCCAGCAGCTTAAATCAGGGCGTGGGCTACACCTTC. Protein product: CASSLNQGVGYTF. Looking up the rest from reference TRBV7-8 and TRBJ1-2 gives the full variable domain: GAGVSQSPRYKVAKRGQDVALRCDPISGHVSLFWYQQALGQGPEFLTYFQNEAQLDKSGLPSDRFFAERPEGSVSTLKIQRTQQEDSAVYLCASSLNQGVGYTFGSGTRLTVV.

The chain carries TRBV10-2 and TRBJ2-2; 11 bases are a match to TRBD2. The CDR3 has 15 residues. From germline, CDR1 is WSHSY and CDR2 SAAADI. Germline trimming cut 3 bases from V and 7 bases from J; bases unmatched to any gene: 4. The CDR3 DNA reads TGCGCCAGCAGTGATCTAGCGGGAGGTATCGGGGAGCTGTTTTTT. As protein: CASSDLAGGIGELFF.

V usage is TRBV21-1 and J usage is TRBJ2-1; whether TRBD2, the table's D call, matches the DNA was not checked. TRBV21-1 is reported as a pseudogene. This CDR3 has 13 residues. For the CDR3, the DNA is TGTGCCAGCAGCAAAGGCGGTTGCAATGAGCAGTTCTTC. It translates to CASSKGGCNEQFF.

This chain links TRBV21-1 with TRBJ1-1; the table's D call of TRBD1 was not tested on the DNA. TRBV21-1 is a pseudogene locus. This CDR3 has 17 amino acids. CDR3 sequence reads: CASSKTYRQGRNTEAFF. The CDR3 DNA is TGTGCCAGCAGCAAAACCTACCGACAGGGGCGGAACACTGAAGCTTTCTTT.

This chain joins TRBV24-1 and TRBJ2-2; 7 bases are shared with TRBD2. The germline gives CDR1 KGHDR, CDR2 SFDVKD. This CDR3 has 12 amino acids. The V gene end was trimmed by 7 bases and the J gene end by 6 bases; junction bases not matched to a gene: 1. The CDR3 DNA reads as TGTGCCACCAGGGGGGGGGCCGGGGAGCTGTTTTTT. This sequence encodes CATRGGAGELFF.

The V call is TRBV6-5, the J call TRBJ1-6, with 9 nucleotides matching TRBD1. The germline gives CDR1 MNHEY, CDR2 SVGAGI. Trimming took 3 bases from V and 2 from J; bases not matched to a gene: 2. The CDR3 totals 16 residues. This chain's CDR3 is CASSYRDRAYNSPLHF. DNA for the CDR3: TGTGCCAGCAGTTATCGGGACAGGGCCTATAATTCACCCCTCCACTTT.

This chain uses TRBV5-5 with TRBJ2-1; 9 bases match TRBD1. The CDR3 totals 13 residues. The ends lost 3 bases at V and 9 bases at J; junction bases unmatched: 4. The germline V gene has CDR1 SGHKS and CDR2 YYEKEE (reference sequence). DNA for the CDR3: TGTGCCAGCAGCTGGGGACAGGGAGGTGAGCAGTTCTTC. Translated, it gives CASSWGQGGEQFF.

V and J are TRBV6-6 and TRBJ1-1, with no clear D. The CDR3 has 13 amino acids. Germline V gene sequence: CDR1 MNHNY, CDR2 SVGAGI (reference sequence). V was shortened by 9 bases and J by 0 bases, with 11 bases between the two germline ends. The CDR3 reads CASSGYMNTEAFF. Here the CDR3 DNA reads TGTGCCAGTTCGGGATACATGAACACTGAAGCTTTCTTT.